Below, 21 T cell receptor beta chains from the same sample are listed, as sequenced in a study of blood T cell repertoires in COVID-19. Data came from immunoSEQ multiplex PCR; TCRdb stores just in-frame clones and leaves some out. The sample consists of over 100,000 clones, 79% of them appearing once. The sequencing sample was made of peripheral blood. Receptors were obtained from a woman aged 80 or older with acute or convalescent COVID-19.

The chain links TRBV18 to TRBJ2-1; D is uncertain. V was pared by 3 bases and J by 5 bases, with 8 bases between. CDR3 length: 13 residues. Looked up from germline, CDR1 is KGHSH and CDR2 is LQKENI. The CDR3 bases are TGTGCCAGCTCACCCGGCCTAGACAATGAGCAGTTCTTC. Translation: CASSPGLDNEQFF.

The V gene is TRBV6-5, the J gene TRBJ1-5, with no clear D. Trimming took 5 bases from V and 0 from J, leaving 11 bases between them. The CDR3 covers 15 residues. The germline V gene has CDR1 MNHEY and CDR2 SVGAGI. CDR3: CASSPGGFSNQPQHF. The CDR3 DNA follows: TGTGCCAGCAGTCCAGGAGGGTTTAGCAATCAGCCCCAGCATTTT.

The chain recombines TRBV27 with TRBJ2-5, with 11 bases fitting TRBD2. CDR3 length: 15 residues. V lost 5 bases and J lost 0; bases outside the gene matches: 2. Germline V gives CDR1 MNHEY, CDR2 SMNVEV (reference sequence). The CDR3 protein is CASSTSGGYQETQYF. The CDR3 DNA reads TGTGCCAGCAGTACTAGCGGGGGTTACCAAGAGACCCAGTACTTC.

J is TRBJ1-1 and V is TRBV5-6; possible D gene TRBD1, 5 bases. Per the germline V gene, CDR1 is SGHDT and CDR2 is YYEEEE. The length of the CDR3 is 15 residues. With 7 bases removed from V and 3 bases from J, the gap between germline ends came to 19 bases. CDR3 bases: TGTGCCAGCTCGAAGGCAGGGCAAAGCTACACTGAAGCTTTCTTT. Its translation: CASSKAGQSYTEAFF.

The V gene is TRBV9, the J gene TRBJ2-3; D possibly corresponds to TRBD1 (6 bases). This CDR3 is built from 16 residues. From germline, CDR1 is SGDLS and CDR2 YYNGEE. Trimming pared 3 bases from V and 1 base from J, leaving 15 bases between. The chain's CDR3 is CASSGQGSGGTDTQYF. CDR3 bases: TGTGCCAGCAGCGGTCAGGGTTCAGGGGGCACAGATACGCAGTATTTT.

This clone was seen just once. The V and J genes are TRBV19 and TRBJ2-1, with 8 bases aligning to TRBD1. CDR3 length: 16 residues. Losses at the gene ends were 5 bases for V and 1 base for J; bases not matched to a gene: 7. Germline V gene lookup returns CDR1 LNHDA and CDR2 SQIVND (reference sequence). The CDR3 sequence: CASSADRAPSYNEQFF. As DNA, the CDR3 is TGTGCCAGTAGTGCGGACAGGGCGCCTTCCTACAATGAGCAGTTCTTC.

V is TRBV18 and J is TRBJ2-1; maybe TRBD2 (6 bases). The CDR3 loop spans 15 amino acids. Germline V gene lookup returns CDR1 KGHSH and CDR2 LQKENI. V lost 1 base and J lost 7, with 14 bases in between. CDR3 protein: CASSPQTGAENEQFF. Here the CDR3 DNA reads TGTGCCAGCTCACCACAAACGGGAGCAGAGAATGAGCAGTTCTTC.

The chain combines TRBV4-2 with TRBJ1-5; 10 nucleotides agree with TRBD1. The V gene's germline CDR1 is LGHNA and CDR2 YNFKEQ. V lost 3 bases and J lost 7; bases outside the gene matches: 9. CDR3 length: 16 amino acids. CDR3 loop: CASSQNWDRGGQPQHF. The CDR3 DNA is TGTGCCAGCAGCCAGAATTGGGACAGGGGAGGGCAGCCCCAGCATTTT.

V usage is TRBV12-3 or TRBV12-4 and J usage is TRBJ1-1, with a weak D call TRBD1 (5 bases). The CDR3 totals 12 residues. V was cut by 5 bases and J by 5 bases, with 9 bases left in between. For the CDR3, the DNA is TGTGCCAGCAGTCCCCCAGGGACTGAAGCTTTCTTT. This encodes CASSPPGTEAFF.

The V and J genes are TRBV30 and TRBJ1-1; the D gene is possibly TRBD1 (6 bases). V lost 3 bases to trimming and J lost 0 bases, with 8 bases between them. CDR1 and CDR2 from the germline V gene are GTSNPN and SVGIG (reference sequence). This CDR3 is 13 amino acids long. CDR3 coding DNA: TGTGCCTGGAGCGGGACATTGAACACTGAAGCTTTCTTT. Amino acid sequence: CAWSGTLNTEAFF.

V is TRBV3-1 (or the pseudogene TRBV3-2) and J is TRBJ2-3; TRBD2 aligns across 10 bases. The CDR3 sequence is 17 residues long. Trimming took 4 bases from V and 4 from J; bases not matched to a gene: 11. Per germline, CDR1 LGHDT and CDR2 YNNKEL (reference sequence). In DNA, the CDR3 is TGTGCCAGCAGCCCCTCTAGCGGGGGTAAGGGCCCAGATACGCAGTATTTT. It specifies CASSPSSGGKGPDTQYF.

The chain has TRBV2 and TRBJ1-4, with 7 bases lining up with TRBD1. This CDR3 spans 16 amino acids. Germline V gives CDR1 SNHLY, CDR2 FYNNEI. Unmatched junction bases numbered 11, after V lost 6 bases and J lost 4 bases. This CDR3 reads CASRGQTAGFNEKLFF. CDR3 DNA sequence: TGTGCCAGCAGGGGACAGACAGCAGGGTTTAATGAAAAACTGTTTTTT.

V is TRBV10-3 and J is TRBJ1-3; D is uncertain. CDR3 size: 13 residues. In germline, CDR1 is ENHRY, CDR2 SYGVKD. Trimming took off 2 bases at V and 4 bases at J, with 6 bases between the two ends. CDR3 residues: CAISEGSGNTIYF. The CDR3 bases are TGTGCCATCAGTGAGGGTAGCGGAAACACCATATATTTT.

CDR3 amino acids: CASSGTVAETQYF. CDR3 DNA sequence: TGTGCCAGTAGTGGGACAGTTGCAGAGACCCAGTACTTC. The chain has TRBV19 and TRBJ2-5, with 7 bases fitting TRBD1. The CDR3 loop spans 13 amino acids. Looked up from germline, CDR1 is LNHDA and CDR2 is SQIVND (reference sequence). V was pared by 5 bases and J by 4 bases, with 4 bases of the junction left unmatched.

The genes are TRBV19 and TRBJ2-1; 7 bases fit TRBD2. The CDR3 sequence is 14 residues long. In germline, CDR1 is LNHDA, CDR2 SQIVND (reference sequence). Unmatched junction bases numbered 5, after V lost 2 bases and J lost 7 bases. CDR3 nucleotide sequence: TGTGCCAGTAGTATAAACGGGGGGTGGAATGAGCAGTTCTTC. It codes for CASSINGGWNEQFF.

This chain uses TRBV11-2 with TRBJ2-5, with D hard to call. The CDR3 has 13 amino acids. V was pared by 4 bases and J by 2 bases, with 8 bases between. The germline gives CDR1 SGHAT, CDR2 FQNNGV. The CDR3 bases are TGTGCCAGCAGCTCCGGAGCGCAAGAGACCCAGTACTTC. This gives the protein CASSSGAQETQYF.

The V call is TRBV7-9, the J call TRBJ2-1, with 9 bases aligning to TRBD1. V was clipped by 5 bases and J by 7 bases; unmatched bases: 6. The CDR3 has 14 residues. Germline-derived CDR1 and CDR2 are SEHNR and FQNEAQ (reference sequence). Written as DNA, the CDR3 is TGTGCCAGCAGCACCACAGGGGGCGGAAATGAGCAGTTCTTC. Protein sequence: CASSTTGGGNEQFF. Full variable domain (rest looked up from reference TRBV7-9 and TRBJ2-1): DTGVSQNPRHKITKRGQNVTFRCDPISEHNRLYWYRQTLGQGPEFLTYFQNEAQLEKSRLLSDRFSAERPKGSFSTLEIQRTEQGDSAMYLCASSTTGGGNEQFFGPGTRLTVL.

V and J are TRBV6-5 and TRBJ2-1; D ambiguous. The V gene lost 7 bases and the J gene lost 1 base, with 11 bases spanning the gap. Germline-derived CDR1 and CDR2 are MNHEY and SVGAGI. The CDR3 is made up of 14 amino acids. The CDR3 DNA follows: TGTGCCAGCACTATACAGAGATCCTACAATGAGCAGTTCTTC. Translation gives CASTIQRSYNEQFF.

The table lists this clone with a few counts. The rearrangement joins TRBV5-8 to TRBJ1-5; TRBD1 agrees at 7 bases. The CDR3 loop spans 15 amino acids. The J segment lost 7 bases and the V segment lost 3 bases, leaving 10 bases of the junction unmatched. CDR1 SGHTS and CDR2 YDEGEE come from the germline V gene. The CDR3 DNA is TGTGCCAGCAGCTCCTTATTACGACAGGGCCAGCCCCAGCATTTT. The encoded protein is CASSSLLRQGQPQHF.

The chain has TRBV9 and TRBJ2-7, with D hard to call. The V gene's germline CDR1 is SGDLS and CDR2 YYNGEE. The CDR3 consists of 13 residues. Trimming cost V 0 bases and J 0 bases, with 4 bases left between them. CDR3: CASSVGSSYEQYF. Written as DNA, the CDR3 is TGTGCCAGCAGCGTAGGGAGCTCCTACGAGCAGTACTTC.

In regard to this clone: Other DNA variants within this sample encode the same CDR3. The V call is TRBV5-1, the J call TRBJ2-5, with TRBD1 identical over 7 bases. The junction had 4 bases not matched to a gene; V was cut back by 3 bases and J by 2 bases. The germline V gene encodes CDR1 SGHRS and CDR2 YFSETQ. This CDR3 region has 14 residues. The CDR3 DNA follows: TGCGCCAGCAGCTCCGGACAGGTTCAAGAGACCCAGTACTTC. This encodes CASSSGQVQETQYF.